The 21 T cell receptor beta chains given below trace back to one sample, sequenced in a study of shared clonotypes between healthy human individuals. Produced via immunoSEQ multiplex PCR; TCRdb's table is partial and in-frame only. The data contain some 2.3 million clones, more than 85% of them singletons. The sample was naive CD4+ T cells from PBMCs. Regarding subset: CD45RA+ positively selected. The receptors were gathered from a man between 18 and 29 years old in good health. Some clones in this sample may be carry-over from other donors' samples.

V and J are TRBV4-1 and TRBJ2-5, with D uncertain. This CDR3 has 13 amino acids. CDR1 and CDR2 (germline): MGHRA, YSYEKL. V dropped 1 base and J dropped 5 bases, with 8 bases sitting between them. CDR3 sequence reads: CASSQGTIETQYF. Written as DNA, the CDR3 is TGCGCCAGCAGCCAAGGGACGATCGAGACCCAGTACTTC.

For this clone: Other nucleotide sequences in the sample specify the same CDR3. V usage is TRBV7-9 and J usage is TRBJ1-1; a weak D match, TRBD1 (5 bases). Trimming took off 5 bases at V and 2 bases at J, with 9 bases between the two ends. Germline CDR1 and CDR2: SEHNR and FQNEAQ (reference sequence). CDR3 size: 13 residues. CDR3 sequence reads: CASSSTGNTEAFF. The CDR3, as DNA: TGTGCCAGCAGCAGCACAGGTAACACTGAAGCTTTCTTT. Full variable domain (rest looked up from reference TRBV7-9 and TRBJ1-1): DTGVSQNPRHKITKRGQNVTFRCDPISEHNRLYWYRQTLGQGPEFLTYFQNEAQLEKSRLLSDRFSAERPKGSFSTLEIQRTEQGDSAMYLCASSSTGNTEAFFGQGTRLTVV.

The chain is built from TRBV7-9 and TRBJ1-5; a possible D gene is TRBD1 (5 bases). The germline V gene has CDR1 SEHNR and CDR2 FQNEAQ (reference sequence). Between the trimmed V and J ends, which lost 5 bases and 2 bases, there was a span of 10 bases. CDR3 length: 14 amino acids. CDR3 coding DNA: TGTGCCAGCAGCCAGGGTATGGGCAATCAGCCCCAGCATTTT. Translation gives CASSQGMGNQPQHF. The variable domain in full, completed from reference TRBV7-9 and TRBJ1-5, reads DTGVSQNPRHKITKRGQNVTFRCDPISEHNRLYWYRQTLGQGPEFLTYFQNEAQLEKSRLLSDRFSAERPKGSFSTLEIQRTEQGDSAMYLCASSQGMGNQPQHFGDGTRLSIL.

Note on this clone: This same CDR3 is encoded by further DNA sequences in the sample. The J gene is TRBJ2-7, the V gene TRBV6-5, with a possible D match to TRBD2 (7 bases). This CDR3 region has 14 residues. Per the germline V gene, CDR1 is MNHEY and CDR2 is SVGAGI. V lost 2 bases and J 3 bases, leaving 11 bases between the germline ends. CDR3 DNA sequence: TGTGCCAGCAGTTACAGGGGGGGAGGCTACGAGCAGTACTTC. Amino acids: CASSYRGGGYEQYF.

The chain has TRBV7-6 and TRBJ1-2, with a weak D call TRBD1 (5 bases). V lost 3 bases, J lost 4 bases, and 9 bases lay in between. CDR3 length: 13 amino acids. CDR1 is SGHVS and CDR2 is FNYEAQ in the germline V gene. The chain's CDR3 is CASSFQGGYGYTF. The DNA for the CDR3 is TGTGCCAGCAGCTTTCAGGGAGGCTATGGCTACACCTTC. Looking up the rest from reference TRBV7-6 and TRBJ1-2 gives the full variable domain: GAGVSQSPRYKVTKRGQDVALRCDPISGHVSLYWYRQALGQGPEFLTYFNYEAQQDKSGLPNDRFSAERPEGSISTLTIQRTEQRDSAMYRCASSFQGGYGYTFGSGTRLTVV.

This rearrangement joins TRBV29-1 to TRBJ2-7; tentatively, D is TRBD1 (6 bases). Germline-derived CDR1 and CDR2 are SQVTM and ANQGSEA. CDR3 length: 13 residues. The germline V and J ends were trimmed by 1 base and 2 bases, with 9 bases remaining between them. CDR3: CSVEGGPPYEQYF. Written as DNA, the CDR3 is TGCAGCGTTGAAGGGGGGCCCCCCTACGAGCAGTACTTC.

The CDR3 sequence is CASSDGTGNTIYF. Written as DNA, the CDR3 is TGTGCCAGCAGCGACGGGACAGGAAACACCATATATTTT. This rearrangement joins TRBV9 to TRBJ1-3, with a tentative D call TRBD1 (6 bases). Germline V gene lookup returns CDR1 SGDLS and CDR2 YYNGEE. V gave up 3 bases and J gave up 4 bases, with 8 bases separating them. CDR3 length equals 13 residues.

The chain is built from TRBV7-9 and TRBJ2-3, with D possibly called TRBD1 or TRBD2 (5 bases each). V was trimmed by 8 bases and J by 4 bases, leaving 19 bases between them. The V gene's germline CDR1 is SEHNR and CDR2 FQNEAQ (reference sequence). CDR3 size: 15 residues. CDR3 loop: CASGSDGGPADTQYF. The CDR3 DNA reads as TGTGCCAGCGGCTCTGATGGGGGACCGGCAGATACGCAGTATTTT.

This chain joins TRBV5-4 and TRBJ2-6; D uncertain. The CDR3 is 16 residues long. Looked up from germline, CDR1 is SGHNT and CDR2 is YYREEE (reference sequence). Trimming took 1 base from V and 1 from J, leaving 9 bases between them. CDR3 nucleotide sequence: TGTGCCAGCAGCTTGCTCATTTCGTCTGGGGCCAACGTCCTGACTTTC. This encodes CASSLLISSGANVLTF.

This sequence joins TRBV7-9 and TRBJ2-7, with D unresolved. Trimming pared 4 bases from V and 4 bases from J, leaving 11 bases between. There are 13 residues in the CDR3. The V gene's germline CDR1 is SEHNR and CDR2 FQNEAQ (reference sequence). As DNA, the CDR3 is TGTGCCAGCAGCTGGCCCGCGTCGTACGAGCAGTACTTC. Residues: CASSWPASYEQYF.

The rearrangement uses TRBV7-9 and TRBJ1-4; TRBD1 matches 8 bases. Trimming at V came to 5 bases and at J to 4 bases, leaving 6 bases not matched to a gene. This CDR3 is 15 amino acids long. Germline V gene lookup returns CDR1 SEHNR and CDR2 FQNEAQ (reference sequence). This CDR3 reads CASSADRGSNEKLFF. CDR3 DNA: TGTGCCAGCAGCGCAGACAGGGGAAGTAATGAAAAACTGTTTTTT.

Worth noting for this clone: Within the sample, other DNA sequences also encode this same CDR3. The genes are TRBV9 and TRBJ1-5; TRBD1 agrees at 7 bases. This CDR3 contains 14 residues. V gave up 3 bases and J gave up 4 bases; unmatched junction bases: 4. The V gene's germline CDR1 is SGDLS and CDR2 YYNGEE. CDR3 sequence reads: CASSAGTANQPQHF. In nucleotides, the CDR3 is TGTGCCAGCAGCGCAGGGACAGCTAATCAGCCCCAGCATTTT.

The J gene is TRBJ2-5, the V gene TRBV5-4; TRBD1 might be the D (6 bases). The CDR3 spans 16 residues. The V and J ends lost 4 bases and 0 bases respectively, with 16 bases between them. CDR1 and CDR2 (germline): SGHNT, YYREEE (reference sequence). CDR3 region: CASSTPKGEYQETQYF. The CDR3 region has the DNA TGTGCCAGCAGCACCCCCAAGGGGGAGTACCAAGAGACCCAGTACTTC.

The CDR3 here is CASSGGREDYEQYF. In DNA form, the CDR3 reads TGTGCCAGCAGTGGGGGGCGGGAGGATTACGAGCAGTACTTC. V usage is TRBV25-1 and J usage is TRBJ2-7; 8 bases align to TRBD2. The germline gives CDR1 MGHDK, CDR2 SYGVNS. V was pared by 4 bases and J by 4 bases, with 6 bases of the junction left unmatched. The CDR3 is 14 amino acids.

The chain links TRBV7-2 to TRBJ2-3; D uncertain. Germline values: CDR1 SGHTA, CDR2 FQGNSA. Trimming took 5 bases from V and 3 from J, leaving 18 bases between them. There are 16 residues in the CDR3. CDR3 in DNA: TGTGCCAGCAGCATCCGACGGTCTGGTATGACAGATACGCAGTATTTT. Translation: CASSIRRSGMTDTQYF.

The rearrangement joins TRBV7-9 to TRBJ2-1; a weak D match, TRBD1 (5 bases). Trimming left V 5 bases short and J 7 bases short, with 12 bases between. CDR3 size: 13 residues. CDR1 and CDR2 (germline): SEHNR, FQNEAQ (reference sequence). The CDR3 nucleotides are TGTGCCAGCAGCCTTATGGGGCAGAATGAGCAGTTCTTC. This sequence encodes CASSLMGQNEQFF.

This clone was seen a single time. The chain couples TRBV27 to TRBJ2-1, with D unclear. CDR1 is MNHEY, CDR2 SMNVEV, per germline (reference sequence). The CDR3 consists of 16 residues. V was trimmed by 3 bases and J by 0 bases, leaving 12 bases between them. CDR3 in DNA: TGTGCCAGCAGTTTTCAAGCGTATCGCTCCTACAATGAGCAGTTCTTC. It is translated as CASSFQAYRSYNEQFF.

This clone has only one observation. V is TRBV28 and J is TRBJ1-5, with D possibly matching TRBD1 (5 bases). The CDR3 loop spans 14 amino acids. From germline, CDR1 is MDHEN and CDR2 SYDVKM. Trimming shortened V by 7 bases and J by 3 bases, and 13 bases separated the two germline ends. The CDR3 sequence: CASTRAAFNQPQHF. CDR3 coding DNA: TGTGCCAGCACCAGGGCCGCATTCAATCAGCCCCAGCATTTT.

This clone was counted a few times. Other DNA variants within this sample encode the same CDR3. This chain links TRBV28 with TRBJ1-4; tentatively, D is TRBD1 (6 bases). Trimming shortened V by 4 bases and J by 6 bases, and 9 bases separated the two germline ends. The CDR3 contains 13 residues. Germline V lookup: CDR1 MDHEN, CDR2 SYDVKM. CDR3 protein: CASSSGQYEKLFF. The CDR3, as DNA: TGTGCCAGCAGTTCCGGACAGTATGAAAAACTGTTTTTT.

The chain has TRBV11-1 and TRBJ2-7; D gene ambiguous. V dropped 3 bases and J dropped 6 bases, with 15 bases sitting between them. Germline V gene lookup returns CDR1 SGHAT and CDR2 FQDESV (reference sequence). This CDR3 comprises 14 residues. DNA of the CDR3: TGTGCCAGCAGCTTTGAAAGTGGCGTCGCCGAGCAGTACTTC. This translates into CASSFESGVAEQYF.

The chain combines TRBV28 with TRBJ2-7; the match to TRBD1 covers 7 bases. The CDR3 loop spans 14 amino acids. V lost 5 bases and J lost 2; bases outside the gene matches: 6. In germline, CDR1 is MDHEN, CDR2 SYDVKM. The CDR3 loop is CASSPRTGPYEQYF. The CDR3, as DNA: TGTGCCAGCAGTCCCCGGACAGGCCCCTACGAGCAGTACTTC.